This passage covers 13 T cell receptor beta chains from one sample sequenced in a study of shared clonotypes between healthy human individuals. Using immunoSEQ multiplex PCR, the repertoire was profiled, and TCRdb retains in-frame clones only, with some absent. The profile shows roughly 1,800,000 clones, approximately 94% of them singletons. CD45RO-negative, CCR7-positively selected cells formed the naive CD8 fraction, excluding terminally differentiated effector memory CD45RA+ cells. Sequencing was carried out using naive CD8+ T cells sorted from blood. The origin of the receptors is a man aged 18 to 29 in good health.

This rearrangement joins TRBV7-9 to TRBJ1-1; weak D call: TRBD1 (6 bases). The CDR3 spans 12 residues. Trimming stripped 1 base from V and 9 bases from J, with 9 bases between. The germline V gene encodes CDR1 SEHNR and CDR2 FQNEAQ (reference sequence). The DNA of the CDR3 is TGTGCCAGCAGCTTAGGGGACAATCAAGCTTTCTTT. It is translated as CASSLGDNQAFF.

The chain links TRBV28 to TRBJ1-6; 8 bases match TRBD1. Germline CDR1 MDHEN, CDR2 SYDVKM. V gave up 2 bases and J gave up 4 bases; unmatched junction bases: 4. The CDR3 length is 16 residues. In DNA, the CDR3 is TGTGCCAGCAGTTTAGGAGGACAGGGATATAATTCACCCCTCCACTTT. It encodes CASSLGGQGYNSPLHF.

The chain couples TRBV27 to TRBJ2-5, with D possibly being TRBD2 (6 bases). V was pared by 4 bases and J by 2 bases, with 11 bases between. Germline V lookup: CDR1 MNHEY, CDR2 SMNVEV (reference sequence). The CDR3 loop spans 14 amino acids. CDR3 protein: CASSSGLRQETQYF. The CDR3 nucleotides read TGTGCCAGCAGTTCGGGACTTCGTCAAGAGACCCAGTACTTC.

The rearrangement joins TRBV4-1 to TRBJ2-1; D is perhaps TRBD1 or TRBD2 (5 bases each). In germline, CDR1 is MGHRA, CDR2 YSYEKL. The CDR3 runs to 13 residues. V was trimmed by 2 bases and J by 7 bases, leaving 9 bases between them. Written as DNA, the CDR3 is TGCGCCAGCAGCCAAAGCAGGGAGAATGAGCAGTTCTTC. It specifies CASSQSRENEQFF.

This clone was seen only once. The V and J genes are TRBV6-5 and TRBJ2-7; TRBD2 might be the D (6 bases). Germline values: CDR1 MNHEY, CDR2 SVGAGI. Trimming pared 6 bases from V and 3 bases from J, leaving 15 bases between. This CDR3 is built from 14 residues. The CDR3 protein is CASSWAEGFYEQYF. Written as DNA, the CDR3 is TGTGCCAGCAGCTGGGCGGAGGGTTTCTACGAGCAGTACTTC.

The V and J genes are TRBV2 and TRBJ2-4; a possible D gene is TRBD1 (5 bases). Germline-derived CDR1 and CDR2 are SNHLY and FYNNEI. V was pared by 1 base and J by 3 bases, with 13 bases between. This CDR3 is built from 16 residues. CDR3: CASSEGSERGKNIQYF. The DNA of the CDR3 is TGTGCCAGCAGTGAAGGGTCAGAAAGGGGCAAAAACATTCAGTACTTC.

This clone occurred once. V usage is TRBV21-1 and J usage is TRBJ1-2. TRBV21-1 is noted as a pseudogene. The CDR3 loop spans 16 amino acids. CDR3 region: CASSKAGFKRDYGYTF. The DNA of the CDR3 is TGTGCCAGCAGCAAAGCGGGATTCAAGCGTGACTATGGCTACACCTTC.

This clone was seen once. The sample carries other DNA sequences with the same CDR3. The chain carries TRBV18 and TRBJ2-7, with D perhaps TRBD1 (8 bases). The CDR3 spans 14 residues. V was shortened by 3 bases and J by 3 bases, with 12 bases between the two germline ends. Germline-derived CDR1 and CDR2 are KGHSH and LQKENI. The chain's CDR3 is CASSPTGDYYEQYF. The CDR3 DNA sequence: TGTGCCAGCTCACCGACAGGGGACTACTACGAGCAGTACTTC.

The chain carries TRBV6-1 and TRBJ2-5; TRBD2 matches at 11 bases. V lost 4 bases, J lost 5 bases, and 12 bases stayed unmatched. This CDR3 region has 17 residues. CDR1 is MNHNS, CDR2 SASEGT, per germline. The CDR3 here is CASSGSGRAFMSETQYF. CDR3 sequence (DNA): TGTGCCAGCAGTGGTAGCGGGAGGGCCTTTATGTCGGAGACCCAGTACTTC.

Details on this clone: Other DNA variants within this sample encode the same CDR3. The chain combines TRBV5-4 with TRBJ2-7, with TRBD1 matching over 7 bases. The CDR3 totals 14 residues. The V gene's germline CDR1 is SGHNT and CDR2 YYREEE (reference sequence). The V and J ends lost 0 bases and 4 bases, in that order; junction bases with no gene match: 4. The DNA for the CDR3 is TGTGCCAGCAGCTTGGGGACAGGAGGTTACGAGCAGTACTTC. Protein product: CASSLGTGGYEQYF.

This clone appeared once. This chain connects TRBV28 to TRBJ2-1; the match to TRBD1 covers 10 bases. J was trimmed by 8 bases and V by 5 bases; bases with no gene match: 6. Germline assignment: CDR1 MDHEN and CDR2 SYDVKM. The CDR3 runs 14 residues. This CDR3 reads CASSPGQGMDEQFF. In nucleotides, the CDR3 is TGTGCCAGCAGTCCGGGACAGGGGATGGATGAGCAGTTCTTC.

CDR3 sequence: CATSLVGTETEAFF. CDR3 DNA: TGTGCCACCAGCCTCGTCGGGACAGAGACTGAAGCTTTCTTT. The rearrangement links TRBV15 to TRBJ1-1; 7 nucleotides line up with TRBD1. Trimming cost V 5 bases and J 5 bases; bases outside gene matches: 8. The CDR3 contains 14 residues. Germline-derived CDR1 and CDR2 are LNHNV and YYDKDF (reference sequence).

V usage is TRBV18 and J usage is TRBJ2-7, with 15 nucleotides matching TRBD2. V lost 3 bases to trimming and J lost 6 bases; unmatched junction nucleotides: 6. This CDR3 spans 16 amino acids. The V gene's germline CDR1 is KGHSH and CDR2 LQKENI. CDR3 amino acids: CASSPTGLAGGPEQYF. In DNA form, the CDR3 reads TGTGCCAGCTCACCCACCGGACTAGCGGGGGGGCCCGAGCAGTACTTC.